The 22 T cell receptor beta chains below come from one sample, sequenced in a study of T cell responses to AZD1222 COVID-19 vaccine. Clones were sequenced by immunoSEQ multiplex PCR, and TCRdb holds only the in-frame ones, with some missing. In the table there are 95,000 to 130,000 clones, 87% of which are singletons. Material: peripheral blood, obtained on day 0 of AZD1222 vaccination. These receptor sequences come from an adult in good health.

CDR3 nucleotide sequence: TGCAGCGTTGAAGCGGGGGGTACCCACTACGAGCAGTACTTC. Translation gives CSVEAGGTHYEQYF. The chain links TRBV29-1 to TRBJ2-7; 7 positions agree with TRBD2. The CDR3 sequence is 14 residues long. Per germline, CDR1 SQVTM and CDR2 ANQGSEA. The V gene end was trimmed by 1 base and the J gene end by 3 bases; junction bases not matched to a gene: 6.

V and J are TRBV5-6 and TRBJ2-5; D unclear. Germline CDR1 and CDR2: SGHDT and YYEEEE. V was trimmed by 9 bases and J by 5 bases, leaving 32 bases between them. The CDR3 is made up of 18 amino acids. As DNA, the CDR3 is TGTGCCACTTCCTCCAGCAGCTTGGGAACGTCGTGGGTTGAGACCCAGTACTTC. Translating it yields CATSSSSLGTSWVETQYF.

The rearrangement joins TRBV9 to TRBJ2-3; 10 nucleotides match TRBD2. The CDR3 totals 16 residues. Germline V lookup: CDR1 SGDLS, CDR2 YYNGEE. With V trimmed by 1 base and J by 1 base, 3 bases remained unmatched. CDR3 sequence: CASSVRLAGGTDTQYF. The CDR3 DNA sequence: TGTGCCAGCAGCGTAAGACTAGCGGGCGGCACAGATACGCAGTATTTT.

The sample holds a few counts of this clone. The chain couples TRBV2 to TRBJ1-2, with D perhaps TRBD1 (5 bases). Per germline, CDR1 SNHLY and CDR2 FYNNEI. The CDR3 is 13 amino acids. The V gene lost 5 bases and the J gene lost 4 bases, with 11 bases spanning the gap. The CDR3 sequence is CASSLDSLYGYTF. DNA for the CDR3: TGTGCCAGCAGTTTAGACAGTCTCTATGGCTACACCTTC.

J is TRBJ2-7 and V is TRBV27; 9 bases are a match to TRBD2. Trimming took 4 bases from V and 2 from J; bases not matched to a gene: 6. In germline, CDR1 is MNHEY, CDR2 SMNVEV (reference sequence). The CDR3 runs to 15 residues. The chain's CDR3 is CASSSTTSGTYEQYF. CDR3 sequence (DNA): TGTGCCAGCAGTTCCACGACTAGCGGTACCTACGAGCAGTACTTC.

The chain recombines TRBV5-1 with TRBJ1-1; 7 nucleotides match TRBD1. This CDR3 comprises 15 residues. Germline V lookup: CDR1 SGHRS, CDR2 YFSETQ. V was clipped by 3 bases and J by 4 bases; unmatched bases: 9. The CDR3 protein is CASSSQPTGATEAFF. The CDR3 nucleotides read TGCGCCAGCAGCTCCCAGCCCACAGGGGCCACTGAAGCTTTCTTT.

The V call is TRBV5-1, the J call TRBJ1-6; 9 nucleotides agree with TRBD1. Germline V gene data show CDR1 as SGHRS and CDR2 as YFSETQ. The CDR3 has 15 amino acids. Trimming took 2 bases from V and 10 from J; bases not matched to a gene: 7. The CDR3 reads CASSFGQGSKSPLHF. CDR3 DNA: TGCGCCAGCAGCTTCGGACAGGGGTCGAAATCACCCCTCCACTTT.

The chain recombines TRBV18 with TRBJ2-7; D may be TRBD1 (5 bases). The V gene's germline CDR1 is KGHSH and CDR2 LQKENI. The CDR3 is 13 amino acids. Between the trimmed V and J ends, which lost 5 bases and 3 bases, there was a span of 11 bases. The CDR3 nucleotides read TGTGCCAGCTCATTGACAGAAAACTACGAGCAGTACTTC. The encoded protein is CASSLTENYEQYF. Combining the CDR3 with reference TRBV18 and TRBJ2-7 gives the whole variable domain NAGVMQNPRHLVRRRGQEARLRCSPMKGHSHVYWYRQLPEEGLKFMVYLQKENIIDESGMPKERFSAEFPKEGPSILRIQQVVRGDSAAYFCASSLTENYEQYFGPGTRLTVT.

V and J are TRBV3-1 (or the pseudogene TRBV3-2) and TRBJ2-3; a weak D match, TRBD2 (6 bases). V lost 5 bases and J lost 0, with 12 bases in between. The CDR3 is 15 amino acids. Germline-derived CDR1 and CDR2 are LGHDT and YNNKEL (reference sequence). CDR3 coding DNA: TGTGCCAGCAGCTCACCGACTAGTAGCACAGATACGCAGTATTTT. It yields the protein CASSSPTSSTDTQYF.

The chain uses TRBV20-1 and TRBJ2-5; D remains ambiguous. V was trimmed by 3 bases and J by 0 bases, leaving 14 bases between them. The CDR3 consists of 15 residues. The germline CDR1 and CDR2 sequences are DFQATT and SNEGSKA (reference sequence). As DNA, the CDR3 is TGCAGTGCTAGTCCTCAAGGGTGGGACCAAGAGACCCAGTACTTC. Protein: CSASPQGWDQETQYF.

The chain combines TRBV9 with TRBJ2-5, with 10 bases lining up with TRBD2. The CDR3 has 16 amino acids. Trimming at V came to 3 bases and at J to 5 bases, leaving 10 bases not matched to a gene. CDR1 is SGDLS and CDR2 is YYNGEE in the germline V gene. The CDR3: CASSAPGLAGVETQYF. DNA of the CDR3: TGTGCCAGCAGCGCCCCGGGGCTAGCGGGGGTGGAGACCCAGTACTTC.

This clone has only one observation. The CDR3 spells CASSEGGSGNTIYF. The CDR3, as DNA: TGTGCCAGCAGCGAGGGTGGCTCTGGAAACACCATATATTTT. The chain combines TRBV28 with TRBJ1-3, with D uncertain. Germline CDR1 MDHEN, CDR2 SYDVKM. V was cut by 6 bases and J by 0 bases, with 9 bases left in between. The CDR3 sequence is 14 residues long.

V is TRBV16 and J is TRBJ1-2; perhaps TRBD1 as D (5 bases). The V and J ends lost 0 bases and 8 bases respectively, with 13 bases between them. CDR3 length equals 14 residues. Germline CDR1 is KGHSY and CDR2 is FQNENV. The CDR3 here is CASSQSTGNGGYTF. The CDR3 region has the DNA TGTGCCAGCAGCCAATCCACAGGTAATGGCGGCTACACCTTC.

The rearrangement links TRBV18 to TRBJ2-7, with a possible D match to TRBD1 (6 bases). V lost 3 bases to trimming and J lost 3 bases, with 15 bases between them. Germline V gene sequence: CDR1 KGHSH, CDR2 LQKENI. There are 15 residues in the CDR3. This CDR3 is CASSPLDRSLYEQYF. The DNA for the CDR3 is TGTGCCAGCTCACCGCTCGACAGGTCCCTCTACGAGCAGTACTTC.

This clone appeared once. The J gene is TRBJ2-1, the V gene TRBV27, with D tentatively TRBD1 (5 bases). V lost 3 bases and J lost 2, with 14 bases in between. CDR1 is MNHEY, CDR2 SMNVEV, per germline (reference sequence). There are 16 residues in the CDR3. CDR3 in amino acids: CASSLDTYRTYNEQFF. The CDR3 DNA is TGTGCCAGCAGTTTGGACACCTACCGAACCTACAATGAGCAGTTCTTC.

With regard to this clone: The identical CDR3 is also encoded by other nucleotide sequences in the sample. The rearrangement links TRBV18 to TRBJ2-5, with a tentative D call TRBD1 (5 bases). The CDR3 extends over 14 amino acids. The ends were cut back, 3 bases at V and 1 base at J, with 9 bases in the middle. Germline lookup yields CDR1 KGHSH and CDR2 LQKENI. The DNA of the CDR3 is TGTGCCAGCTCACCCGGGCAGGGCCAAGAGACCCAGTACTTC. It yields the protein CASSPGQGQETQYF.

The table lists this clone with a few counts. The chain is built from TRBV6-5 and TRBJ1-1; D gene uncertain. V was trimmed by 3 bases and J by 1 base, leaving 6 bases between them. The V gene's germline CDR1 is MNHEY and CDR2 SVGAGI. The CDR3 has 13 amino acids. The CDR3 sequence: CASSYARNTEAFF. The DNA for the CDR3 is TGTGCCAGCAGTTATGCCCGGAACACTGAAGCTTTCTTT.

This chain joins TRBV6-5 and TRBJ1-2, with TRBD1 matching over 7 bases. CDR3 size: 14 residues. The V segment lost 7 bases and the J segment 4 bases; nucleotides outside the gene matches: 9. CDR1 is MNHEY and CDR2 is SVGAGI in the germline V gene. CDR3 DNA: TGTGCCAGCAAGGAGGGGGCGACTCTCTATGGCTACACCTTC. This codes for CASKEGATLYGYTF.

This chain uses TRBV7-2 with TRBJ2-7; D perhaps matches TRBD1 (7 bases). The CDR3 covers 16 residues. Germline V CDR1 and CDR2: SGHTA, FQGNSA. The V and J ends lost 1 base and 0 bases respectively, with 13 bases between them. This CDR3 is CASSLVAGGSSYEQYF. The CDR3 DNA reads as TGTGCCAGCAGCTTAGTAGCAGGGGGGAGCTCCTACGAGCAGTACTTC. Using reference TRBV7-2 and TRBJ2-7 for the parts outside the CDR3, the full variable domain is GAGVSQSPSNKVTEKGKDVELRCDPISGHTALYWYRQSLGQGLEFLIYFQGNSAPDKSGLPSDRFSAERTGGSVSTLTIQRTQQEDSAVYLCASSLVAGGSSYEQYFGPGTRLTVT.

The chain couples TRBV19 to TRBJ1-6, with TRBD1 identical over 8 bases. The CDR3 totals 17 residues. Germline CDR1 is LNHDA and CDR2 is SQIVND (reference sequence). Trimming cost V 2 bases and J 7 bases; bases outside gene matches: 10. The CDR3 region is CASSIKFGTGQNSPLHF. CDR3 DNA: TGTGCCAGTAGTATAAAGTTCGGGACAGGCCAGAATTCACCCCTCCACTTT.

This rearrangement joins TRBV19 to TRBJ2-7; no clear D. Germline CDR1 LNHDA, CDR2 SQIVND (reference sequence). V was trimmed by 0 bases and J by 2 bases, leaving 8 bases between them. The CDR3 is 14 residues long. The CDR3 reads CASSIDAETYEQYF. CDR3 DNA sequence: TGTGCCAGTAGTATAGATGCGGAAACCTACGAGCAGTACTTC.

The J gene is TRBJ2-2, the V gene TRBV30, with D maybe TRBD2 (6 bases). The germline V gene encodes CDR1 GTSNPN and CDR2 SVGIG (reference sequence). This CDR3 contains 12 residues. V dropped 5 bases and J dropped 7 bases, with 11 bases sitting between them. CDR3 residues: CAWLVGGGELFF. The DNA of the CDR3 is TGTGCCTGGCTTGTGGGGGGCGGGGAGCTGTTTTTT.